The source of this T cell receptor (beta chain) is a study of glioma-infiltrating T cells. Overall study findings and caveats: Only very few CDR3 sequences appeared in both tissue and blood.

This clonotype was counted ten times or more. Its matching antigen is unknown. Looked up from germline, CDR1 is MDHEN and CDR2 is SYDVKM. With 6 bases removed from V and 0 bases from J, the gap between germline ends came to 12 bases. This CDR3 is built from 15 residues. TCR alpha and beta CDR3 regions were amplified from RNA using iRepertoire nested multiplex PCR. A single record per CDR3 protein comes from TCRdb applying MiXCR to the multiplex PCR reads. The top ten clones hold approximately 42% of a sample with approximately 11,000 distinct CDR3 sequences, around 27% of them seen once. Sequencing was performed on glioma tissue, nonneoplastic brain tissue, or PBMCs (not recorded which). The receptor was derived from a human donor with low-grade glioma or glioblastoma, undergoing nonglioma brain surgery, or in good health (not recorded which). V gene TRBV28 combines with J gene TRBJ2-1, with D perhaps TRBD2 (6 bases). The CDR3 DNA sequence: TGTGCCAGCAGGCGGGACCGAATCTCCTACAATGAGCAGTTCTTC. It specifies CASRRDRISYNEQFF.